This note documents a single T cell receptor (beta chain) sequence. Its specificity is unknown. This specimen comes from a study of OX40 agonist ivuxolimab in advanced cancers. Trimming removed 0 bases from V and 0 bases from J, with 8 bases in between. This CDR3 region has 15 residues. Germline assignment: CDR1 SGDLS and CDR2 YYNGEE. The table came from immunoSEQ multiplex PCR; TCRdb's copy has only in-frame clones and leaves some out. The sample records about 69,000 clones, approximately 80% being singletons. General study results and limits: Both CD4+ and CD8+ T cell populations in blood had undergone clonal expansion by week 6 at 0.1 to 3.0 mg/kg.

The sequence was obtained from an adult with an advanced solid tumor such as melanoma, head and neck, liver or kidney cancer. This chain connects TRBV9 to TRBJ2-3, with D unclear. Material: CD4+ or CD8+ T cells sorted from blood, obtained in a trial of the OX40 agonist ivuxolimab. Written as DNA, the CDR3 is TGTGCCAGCAGCGTAGGCGCCTCTAGCACAGATACGCAGTATTTT. Translating gives CASSVGASSTDTQYF.